The 8 T cell receptor beta chains reported below all come from one sample, sequenced in a study of blood T cell repertoires in COVID-19 (dated by TCRdb to the early 2020s). The library was made by the immunoSEQ multiplex PCR assay. As stored in TCRdb, this immuneACCESS dataset retains in-frame rearrangements with V and J assigned. A fraction of the clones does not appear; measured against another copy, unresolved V genes explain less than half of the discrepancy, and the remainder lacks a known reason. The sample records more than 300,000 clones, approximately 90% of which are singletons. The biggest ten clones account for roughly 3.3% of the sample. The sample taken for sequencing was peripheral blood. The origin of the receptors is a young woman who had recovered from COVID-19.

J is TRBJ1-2 and V is TRBV5-4; perhaps TRBD1 as D (6 bases). The CDR3 runs to 13 residues. Germline CDR1 and CDR2: SGHNT and YYREEE (reference sequence). The V and J ends lost 4 bases and 3 bases respectively, with 10 bases between them. For the CDR3, the DNA is TGTGCCAGCAGCATCAGGGGCGACTATGGCTACACCTTC. Protein sequence: CASSIRGDYGYTF.

With respect to this clone: This same CDR3 is encoded by further DNA sequences in the sample. The rearrangement joins TRBV30 to TRBJ1-2; TRBD1 agrees at 11 bases. Germline CDR1 reads GTSNPN; CDR2 reads SVGIG (reference sequence). With 3 bases clipped from V and 3 bases from J, the junction kept 0 bases outside the gene matches. The CDR3 spans 13 residues. In DNA, the CDR3 is TGTGCCTGGAGGGGACAGGGGGACTATGGCTACACCTTC. Amino acid sequence: CAWRGQGDYGYTF. Full variable domain (rest looked up from reference TRBV30 and TRBJ1-2): SQTIHQWPATLVQPVGSPLSLECTVEGTSNPNLYWYRQAAGRGLQLLFYSVGIGQISSEVPQNLSASRPQDRQFILSSKKLLLSDSGFYLCAWRGQGDYGYTFGSGTRLTVV.

The chain couples TRBV6-2 or TRBV6-3 to TRBJ1-1; D gene uncertain. V lost 4 bases and J 2 bases, leaving 5 bases between the germline ends. The CDR3 length is 12 residues. Germline-derived CDR1 and CDR2 are MNHEY and SVGEGT. This CDR3 reads CASSFLNTEAFF. The CDR3 coding sequence is TGTGCCAGCAGTTTTTTAAACACTGAAGCTTTCTTT.

This chain's CDR3 is CASSLILSPGNTIYF. DNA for the CDR3: TGTGCCAGCAGCTTAATATTGAGTCCCGGAAACACCATATATTTT. The chain employs TRBV7-9 and TRBJ1-3; D ambiguous. Trimming cost V 2 bases and J 4 bases, with 12 bases left between them. This CDR3 region has 15 residues. Germline CDR1 and CDR2: SEHNR and FQNEAQ (reference sequence).

This chain uses TRBV5-1 with TRBJ2-1, with 10 bases lining up with TRBD2. The ends lost 4 bases at V and 9 bases at J; junction bases unmatched: 13. Germline loops: CDR1 SGHRS, CDR2 YFSETQ. This CDR3 has 16 amino acids. Here the CDR3 reads CASSAETSGWIVEQFF. DNA for the CDR3: TGCGCCAGCAGCGCCGAGACTAGCGGGTGGATTGTTGAGCAGTTCTTC.

The rearrangement joins TRBV7-2 to TRBJ2-5, with 7 bases fitting TRBD2. The CDR3 loop spans 13 amino acids. V shed 2 bases, J shed 11 bases, and the junction held 8 bases outside the gene matches. Germline V CDR1 and CDR2: SGHTA, FQGNSA. The CDR3 region has the DNA TGTGCCAGCAGCTTACTAGACGGGAGGCGTCAGTACTTC. Translated: CASSLLDGRRQYF.

V gene TRBV6-1 combines with J gene TRBJ1-5; no clear D gene. CDR1 is MNHNS and CDR2 is SASEGT in the germline V gene. The V and J ends lost 0 bases and 0 bases respectively, with 6 bases between them. The CDR3 extends over 15 amino acids. The CDR3 protein is CASSEALYSNQPQHF. The CDR3 nucleotides are TGTGCCAGCAGTGAAGCATTATATAGCAATCAGCCCCAGCATTTT.

The rearrangement joins TRBV27 to TRBJ2-2, with 10 bases lining up with TRBD2. The germline gives CDR1 MNHEY, CDR2 SMNVEV (reference sequence). The CDR3 consists of 15 residues. With 4 bases clipped from V and 6 bases from J, the junction kept 5 bases outside the gene matches. The CDR3 loop reads CASSSSGRAPGELFF. CDR3 sequence (DNA): TGTGCCAGCAGTTCAAGCGGGAGGGCCCCCGGGGAGCTGTTTTTT.